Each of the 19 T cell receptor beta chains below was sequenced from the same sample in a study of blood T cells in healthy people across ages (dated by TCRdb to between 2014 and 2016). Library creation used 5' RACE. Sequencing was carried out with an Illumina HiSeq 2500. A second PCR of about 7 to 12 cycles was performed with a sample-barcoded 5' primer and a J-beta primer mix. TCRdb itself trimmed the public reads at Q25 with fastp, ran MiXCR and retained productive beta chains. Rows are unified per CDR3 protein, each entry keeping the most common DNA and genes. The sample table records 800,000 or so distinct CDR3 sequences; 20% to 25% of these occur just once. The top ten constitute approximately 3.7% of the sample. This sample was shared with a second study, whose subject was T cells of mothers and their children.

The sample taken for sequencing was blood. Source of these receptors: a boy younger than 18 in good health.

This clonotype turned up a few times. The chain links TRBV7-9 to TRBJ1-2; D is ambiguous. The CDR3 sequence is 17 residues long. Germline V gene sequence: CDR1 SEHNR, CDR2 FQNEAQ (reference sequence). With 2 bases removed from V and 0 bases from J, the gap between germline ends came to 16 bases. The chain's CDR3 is CASSLSNLQAPNYGYTF. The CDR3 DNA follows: TGTGCCAGCAGCTTATCCAATCTCCAGGCACCTAACTATGGCTACACCTTC.

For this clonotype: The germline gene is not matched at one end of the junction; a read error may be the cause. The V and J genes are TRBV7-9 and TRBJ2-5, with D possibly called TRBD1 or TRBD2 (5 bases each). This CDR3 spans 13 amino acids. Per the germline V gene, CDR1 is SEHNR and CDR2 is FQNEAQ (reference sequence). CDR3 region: CASSPAGGEAQYF. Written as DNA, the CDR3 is TGTGCCAGCAGCCCGGCTGGGGGAGAGGCCCAGTACTTC.

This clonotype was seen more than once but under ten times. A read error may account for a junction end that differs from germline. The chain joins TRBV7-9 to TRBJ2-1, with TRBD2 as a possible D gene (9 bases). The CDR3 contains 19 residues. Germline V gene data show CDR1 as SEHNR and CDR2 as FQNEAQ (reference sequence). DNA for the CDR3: TGTGCCAGCAGCACGGACAGGGCCCTAGCGGGGATCACCTACAATGGGCAGTTCTTC. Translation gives CASSTDRALAGITYNGQFF.

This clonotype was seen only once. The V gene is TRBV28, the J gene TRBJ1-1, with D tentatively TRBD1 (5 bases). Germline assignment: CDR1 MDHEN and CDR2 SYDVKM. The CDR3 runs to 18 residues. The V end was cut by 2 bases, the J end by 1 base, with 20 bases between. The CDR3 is CASSLGVFRAGQNTEAFF. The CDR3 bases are TGTGCCAGCAGTTTAGGTGTTTTTCGGGCAGGGCAGAACACTGAAGCTTTCTTT.

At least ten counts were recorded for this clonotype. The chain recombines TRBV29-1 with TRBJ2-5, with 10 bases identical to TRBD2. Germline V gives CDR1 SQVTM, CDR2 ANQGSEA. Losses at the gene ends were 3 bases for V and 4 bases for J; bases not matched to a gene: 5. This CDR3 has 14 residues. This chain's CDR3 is CSVDSGRDLETQYF. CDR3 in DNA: TGCAGCGTTGACAGCGGGAGGGACTTAGAGACCCAGTACTTC. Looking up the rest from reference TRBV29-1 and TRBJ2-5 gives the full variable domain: SAVISQKPSRDICQRGTSLTIQCQVDSQVTMMFWYRQQPGQSLTLIATANQGSEATYESGFVIDKFPISRPNLTFSTLTVSNMSPEDSSIYLCSVDSGRDLETQYFGPGTRLLVL.

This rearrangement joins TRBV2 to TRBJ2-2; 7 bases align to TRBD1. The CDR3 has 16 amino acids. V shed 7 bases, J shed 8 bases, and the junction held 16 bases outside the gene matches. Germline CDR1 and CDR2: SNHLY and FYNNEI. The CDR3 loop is CASIPRDSLLTGELFF. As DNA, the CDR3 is TGTGCCAGCATCCCCCGGGACAGCCTCCTCACAGGGGAGCTGTTTTTT.

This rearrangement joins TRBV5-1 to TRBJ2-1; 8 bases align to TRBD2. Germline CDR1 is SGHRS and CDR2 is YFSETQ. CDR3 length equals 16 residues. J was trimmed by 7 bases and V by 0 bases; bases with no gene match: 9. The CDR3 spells CASSLEPGLGSNEQFF. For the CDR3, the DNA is TGCGCCAGCAGCTTGGAGCCGGGACTAGGGAGTAATGAGCAGTTCTTC.

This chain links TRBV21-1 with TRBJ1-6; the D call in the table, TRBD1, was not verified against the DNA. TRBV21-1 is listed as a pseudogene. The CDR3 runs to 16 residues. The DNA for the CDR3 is TGTGCCAGCAGCGCACGGGGACGGAGTCATAATTCACCCCTCCACTTT. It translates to CASSARGRSHNSPLHF.

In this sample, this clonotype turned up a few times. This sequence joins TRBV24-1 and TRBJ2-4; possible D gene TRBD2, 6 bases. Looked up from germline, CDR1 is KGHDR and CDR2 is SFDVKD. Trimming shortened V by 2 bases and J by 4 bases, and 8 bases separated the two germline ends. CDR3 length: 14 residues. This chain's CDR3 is CATSDSGLKNIQYF. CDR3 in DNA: TGTGCCACCAGTGATTCAGGACTAAAAAACATTCAGTACTTC.

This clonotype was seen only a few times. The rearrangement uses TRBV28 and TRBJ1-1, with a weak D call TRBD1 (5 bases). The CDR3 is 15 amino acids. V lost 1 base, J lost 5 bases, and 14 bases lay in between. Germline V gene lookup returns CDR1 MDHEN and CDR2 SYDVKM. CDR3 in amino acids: CASSLLSLGGTEAFF. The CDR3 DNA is TGTGCCAGCAGTTTATTATCATTGGGGGGGACTGAAGCTTTCTTT.

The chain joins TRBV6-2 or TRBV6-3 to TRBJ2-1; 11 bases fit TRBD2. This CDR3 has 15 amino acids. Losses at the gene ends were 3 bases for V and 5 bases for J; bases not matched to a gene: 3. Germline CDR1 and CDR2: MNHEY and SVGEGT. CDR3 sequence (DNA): TGTGCCAGCAGTTATAGCGGGAGGGATGACAATGAGCAGTTCTTC. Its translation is CASSYSGRDDNEQFF.

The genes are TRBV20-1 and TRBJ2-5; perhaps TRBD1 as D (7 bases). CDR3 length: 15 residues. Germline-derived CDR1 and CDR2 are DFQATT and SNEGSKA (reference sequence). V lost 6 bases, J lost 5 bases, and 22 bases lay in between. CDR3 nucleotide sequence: TGCAGTGCCATTGGGACACCACAGGGGAGGGAGACCCAGTACTTC. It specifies CSAIGTPQGRETQYF.

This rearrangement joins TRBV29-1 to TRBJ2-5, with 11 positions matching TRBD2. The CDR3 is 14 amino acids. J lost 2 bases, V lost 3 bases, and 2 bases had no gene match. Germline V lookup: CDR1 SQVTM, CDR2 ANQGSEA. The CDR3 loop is CSVEGLAEQETQYF. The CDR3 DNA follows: TGCAGCGTTGAGGGACTAGCGGAACAAGAGACCCAGTACTTC.

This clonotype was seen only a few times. CDR3: CSVTLNYGYTF. CDR3 sequence (DNA): TGCAGCGTTACATTGAACTATGGCTACACCTTC. V and J are TRBV29-1 and TRBJ1-2; D remains unclear. Germline CDR1 SQVTM, CDR2 ANQGSEA. The CDR3 extends over 11 amino acids. Trimming left V 5 bases short and J 2 bases short, with 6 bases between.

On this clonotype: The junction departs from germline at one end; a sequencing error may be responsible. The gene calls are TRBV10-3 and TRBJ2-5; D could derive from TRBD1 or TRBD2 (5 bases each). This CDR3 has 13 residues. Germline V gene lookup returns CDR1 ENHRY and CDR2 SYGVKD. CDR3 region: CAIRPGPQETQYF. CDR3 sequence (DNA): TGTGCCATCAGGCCGGGACCACAAGAGACCCAGTACTTT.

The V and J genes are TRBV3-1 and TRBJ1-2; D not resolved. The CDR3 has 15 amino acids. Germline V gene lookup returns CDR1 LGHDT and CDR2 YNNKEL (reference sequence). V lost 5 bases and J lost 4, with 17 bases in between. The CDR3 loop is CASSDRGGISYGYTF. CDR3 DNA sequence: TGTGCCAGCAGCGACCGTGGTGGGATATCCTATGGCTACACCTTC. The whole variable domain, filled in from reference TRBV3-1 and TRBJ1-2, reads DTAVSQTPKYLVTQMGNDKSIKCEQNLGHDTMYWYKQDSKKFLKIMFSYNNKELIINETVPNRFSPKSPDKAHLNLHINSLELGDSAVYFCASSDRGGISYGYTFGSGTRLTVV.

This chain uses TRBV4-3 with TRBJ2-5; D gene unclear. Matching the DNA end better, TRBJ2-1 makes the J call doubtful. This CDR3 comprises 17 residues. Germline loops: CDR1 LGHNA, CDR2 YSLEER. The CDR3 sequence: CASSQETTPSGYNEQFF. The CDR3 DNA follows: TGCGCCAGCAGCCAAGAAACTACTCCTTCAGGCTATAATGAGCAGTTCTTC.

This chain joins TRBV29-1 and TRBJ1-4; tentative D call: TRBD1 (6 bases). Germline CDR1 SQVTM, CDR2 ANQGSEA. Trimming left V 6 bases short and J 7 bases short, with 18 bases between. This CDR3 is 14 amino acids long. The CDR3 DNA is TGCAGCGTGCTGGGGGCCGATACCAGTGAAAAACTGTTTTTT. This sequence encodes CSVLGADTSEKLFF.

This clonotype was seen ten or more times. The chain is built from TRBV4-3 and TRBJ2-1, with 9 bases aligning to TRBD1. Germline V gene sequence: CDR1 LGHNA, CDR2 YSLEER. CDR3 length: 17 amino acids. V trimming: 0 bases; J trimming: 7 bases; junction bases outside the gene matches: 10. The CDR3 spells CASSQDRGQGGLNEQFF. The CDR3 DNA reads TGCGCCAGCAGCCAAGATCGGGGACAGGGAGGATTGAATGAGCAGTTCTTC.